This T cell receptor (beta chain) was captured by sequencing in a study of cytomegalovirus exposure and HLA in healthy donors. TCRdb's copy holds only in-frame clones and misses some; the assay was immunoSEQ multiplex PCR. This table holds approximately 260,000 clones, around 88% found once. In the case of this clone: Antigen: not known.

The CDR3 has 14 amino acids. Germline assignment: CDR1 MDHEN and CDR2 SYDVKM. V dropped 5 bases and J dropped 2; count of bases not matched to a gene: 4. The approximately 120-subject validation cohort, separate from the approximately 670-subject first cohort, included the donors. Study observations and caveats: Most TCRs appeared rarely, but some public TCRs recurred in many donors.

J is TRBJ2-3 and V is TRBV28; 7 positions agree with TRBD1. Sequenced input: PBMCs. The receptor was derived from a woman aged 30 to 39 in good health and CMV-seropositive. The CDR3 sequence is CASSMTGITDTQYF. The CDR3 nucleotides read TGTGCCAGCAGTATGACAGGGATCACAGATACGCAGTATTTT.